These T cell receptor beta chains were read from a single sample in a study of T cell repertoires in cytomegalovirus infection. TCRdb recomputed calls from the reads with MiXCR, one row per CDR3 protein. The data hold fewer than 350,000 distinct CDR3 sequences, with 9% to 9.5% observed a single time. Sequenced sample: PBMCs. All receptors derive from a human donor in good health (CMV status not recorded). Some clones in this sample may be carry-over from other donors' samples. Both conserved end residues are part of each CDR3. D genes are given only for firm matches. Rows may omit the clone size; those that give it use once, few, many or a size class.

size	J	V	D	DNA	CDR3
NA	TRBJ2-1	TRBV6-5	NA	TGTGCCAGCAGATGGACCGGGGCAGGGGACAATGAGCAGTTCTTC	CASRWTGAGDNEQFF
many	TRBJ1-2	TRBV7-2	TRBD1	TGTGCCAGCAGCTACTTGACAGGGGCCAACTATGGCTACACCTTC	CASSYLTGANYGYTF
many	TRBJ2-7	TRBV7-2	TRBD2	TGTGCCAGCAGCCGGCAGACTAGCGGGGACGAGCAGTACTTC	CASSRQTSGDEQYF
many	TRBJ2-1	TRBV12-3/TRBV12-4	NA	TGTGCCAGCAGTTCCTCCGCCAATGAGCAGTTCTTC	CASSSSANEQFF
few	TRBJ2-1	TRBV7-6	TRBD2	TGTGCCAGCAGCCCTCGTACTAGCGGTTACTACAATGAGCAGTTCTTC	CASSPRTSGYYNEQFF
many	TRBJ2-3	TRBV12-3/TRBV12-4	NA	TGTGCCAGCAGTTTAGATCCAGATACGCAGTATTTT	CASSLDPDTQYF
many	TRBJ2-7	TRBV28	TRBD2	TGTGCCAGCAGTTTTTCGGGACTAGCGGGAGGAAGTGGCGAGCAGTACTTC	CASSFSGLAGGSGEQYF
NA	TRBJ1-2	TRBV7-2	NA	TGTGCCAGCAGCTGGAACAGTCAGGGGTACTATGGCTACACCTTC	CASSWNSQGYYGYTF
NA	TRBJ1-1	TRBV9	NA	TGTGCCAGCAGCGTATCTTCCAAGAACACTGAAGCTTTCTTT	CASSVSSKNTEAFF
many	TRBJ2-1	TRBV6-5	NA	TGTGCCAGCAGTTCGACCGGAGGTTCCCACAATGAGCAGTTCTTC	CASSSTGGSHNEQFF
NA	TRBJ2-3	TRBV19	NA	TGTGCCAGTAGATCGGGAGATACGCAGTATTTT	CASRSGDTQYF
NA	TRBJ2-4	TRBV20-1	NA	TGCAGTGCTAGAGCTCCCCAGGGCCAAAACATTCAGTACTTC	CSARAPQGQNIQYF
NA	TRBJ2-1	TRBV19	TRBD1	TGTGCCAGTAGTATGACAGGGGGCAGTATGAATGAGCAGTTCTTC	CASSMTGGSMNEQFF
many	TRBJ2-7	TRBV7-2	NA	TGTGCCAGCAGCTCCGGGGGCGGGTACTACGAGCAGTACTTC	CASSSGGGYYEQYF
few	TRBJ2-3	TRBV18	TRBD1	TGTGCCAGCTCACCACTCGGGACAGGGAAAACAGATACGCAGTATTTT	CASSPLGTGKTDTQYF
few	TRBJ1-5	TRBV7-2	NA	TGTGCCAGCAGCGGCTTTAGCAATCAGCCCCAGCATTTT	CASSGFSNQPQHF
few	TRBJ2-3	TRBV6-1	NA	TGTGCCAGCAGTGCCAGTCTACTGGAAGATACGCAGTATTTT	CASSASLLEDTQYF
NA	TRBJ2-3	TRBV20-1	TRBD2	TGCAGTGCTAGAGGGACTAGCGGGAGGGCCGAATCAGATACGCAGTATTTT	CSARGTSGRAESDTQYF
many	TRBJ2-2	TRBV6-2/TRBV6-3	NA	TGTGCCAGCTGTTCGGCGAACACCGGGGAGCTGTTTTTT	CASCSANTGELFF
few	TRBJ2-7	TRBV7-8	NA	TGTGCCAGCAGCCTTCTTGGCCAGGGGGAGCAGTACTTC	CASSLLGQGEQYF
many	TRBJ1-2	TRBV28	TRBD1	TGTGCCAGCAGCACCCTAGGGGAGGGGGCAGGAGCCTATGGCTACACCTTC	CASSTLGEGAGAYGYTF
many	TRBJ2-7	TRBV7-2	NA	TGTGCCAGCAGCTCGGCGAGGGAGCAGTACTTC	CASSSAREQYF
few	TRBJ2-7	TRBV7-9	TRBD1	TGTGCCAGCAGCTCGGGACAGGGGGCGCACGAGCAGTACTTC	CASSSGQGAHEQYF
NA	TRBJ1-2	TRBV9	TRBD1	TGTGCCAGCAGTGGAGACAGGGAGGGAAAAGGGTACTATGGCTACACCTTC	CASSGDREGKGYYGYTF
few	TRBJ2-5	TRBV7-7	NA	TGTGCCAGCAGCTTTAACCAAGAGACCCAGTACTTC	CASSFNQETQYF
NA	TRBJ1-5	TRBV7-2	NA	TGTGCCAGCAGCCCCCGGGCGGGGGTAGATTTGCCCCAGCATTTT	CASSPRAGVDLPQHF
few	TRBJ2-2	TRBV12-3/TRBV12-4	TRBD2	TGTGCCAGCAGTGGGGGAGGGGTTACCGGGGAGCTGTTTTTT	CASSGGGVTGELFF
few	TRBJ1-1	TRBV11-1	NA	TGTGCCAGCAGCCGCCGACAGGTCTCGAACACTGAAGCTTTCTTT	CASSRRQVSNTEAFF